A single sample gave rise to the 21 T cell receptor beta chains below, sequenced in a study of pediatric ulcerative colitis. The rectum was sampled with one to two pinch biopsies at colonoscopy. The repertoire was sequenced with immunoSEQ multiplex PCR; TCRdb's copy has only in-frame clones and lacks some. The table includes 35,000 to 45,000 clones, 75% detected once. The sequenced sample was gut tissue. The receptor set was obtained from a boy between 10 and 17 years old with severe ulcerative colitis.

This clone was detected once. The chain links TRBV5-1 to TRBJ1-3; D unresolved. This CDR3 spans 16 amino acids. V was cut by 0 bases and J by 0 bases, with 10 bases left in between. CDR1 and CDR2 from the germline V gene are SGHRS and YFSETQ. The CDR3 coding sequence is TGCGCCAGCAGCTTGGAGGTGCCGGACTCTGGAAACACCATATATTTT. This translates into CASSLEVPDSGNTIYF.

This chain uses TRBV7-9 with TRBJ2-7, with D possibly matching TRBD2 (6 bases). V lost 1 base and J 2 bases, leaving 12 bases between the germline ends. Germline assignment: CDR1 SEHNR and CDR2 FQNEAQ (reference sequence). This CDR3 is built from 15 residues. The CDR3 loop reads CASSLDERATYEQYF. CDR3 DNA: TGTGCCAGCAGCTTAGATGAGCGGGCTACCTACGAGCAGTACTTC.

The chain is built from TRBV29-1 and TRBJ2-2, with D possibly being TRBD1 or TRBD2 (5 bases each). The CDR3 is 11 amino acids. CDR1 and CDR2 (germline): SQVTM, ANQGSEA. Trimming removed 6 bases at V and 8 bases at J, with 10 bases between. CDR3 residues: CSVGTAGELFF. Written as DNA, the CDR3 is TGCAGCGTGGGGACCGCTGGGGAGCTGTTTTTT.

This rearrangement joins TRBV7-2 to TRBJ1-4; a possible D gene is TRBD1 (5 bases). This CDR3 region has 15 residues. Between the trimmed V and J ends, which lost 5 bases and 7 bases, there was a span of 17 bases. Germline V CDR1 and CDR2: SGHTA, FQGNSA. The CDR3 sequence is CASSPQLGPGEKLFF. CDR3 coding DNA: TGTGCCAGCAGCCCCCAGTTGGGGCCAGGTGAAAAACTGTTTTTT.

This sequence joins TRBV23-1 and TRBJ2-7; TRBD1 aligns across 9 bases. TRBV23-1 falls under the ORF class, with uncertain function. The V segment lost 5 bases and the J segment 0 bases; nucleotides outside the gene matches: 8. This CDR3 is 16 amino acids long. CDR3 in amino acids: CASSIVGQGSSYEQYF. Written as DNA, the CDR3 is TGCGCCAGCAGTATCGTCGGACAGGGGAGCTCCTACGAGCAGTACTTC.

The CDR3 bases are TGTGCCAGCAGTGAATGGACAGGGACTATAGATGGCTACACCTTC. Amino acid sequence: CASSEWTGTIDGYTF. This chain links TRBV6-1 with TRBJ1-2; 8 nucleotides line up with TRBD1. CDR1 is MNHNS and CDR2 is SASEGT in the germline V gene. The V segment lost 2 bases and the J segment 6 bases; nucleotides outside the gene matches: 8. The CDR3 runs 15 residues.

This clone came up a few times. This chain connects TRBV11-2 to TRBJ1-2, with 9 bases that match TRBD1. The CDR3 totals 13 residues. V gave up 6 bases and J gave up 7 bases; unmatched junction bases: 6. Germline V CDR1 and CDR2: SGHAT, FQNNGV. The CDR3 nucleotides are TGTGCCAGCAGACGAACAGGGGGCTCTGGCTACACCTTC. It yields the protein CASRRTGGSGYTF.

The chain recombines TRBV5-4 with TRBJ2-5; 7 nucleotides agree with TRBD1. The CDR3 is 14 residues long. Germline V CDR1 and CDR2: SGHNT, YYREEE (reference sequence). The junction had 8 bases not matched to a gene; V was cut back by 5 bases and J by 4 bases. The CDR3: CASSIQGQAETQYF. The CDR3 DNA reads TGTGCCAGCAGTATACAGGGGCAGGCAGAGACCCAGTACTTC.

This rearrangement joins TRBV5-1 to TRBJ1-1, with D hard to call. The CDR3 has 15 residues. Germline lookup yields CDR1 SGHRS and CDR2 YFSETQ. V gave up 6 bases and J gave up 5 bases, with 20 bases separating them. The CDR3 protein is CASTTRQLGKTEAFF. In DNA form, the CDR3 reads TGCGCCAGCACCACAAGACAACTTGGCAAGACTGAAGCTTTCTTT.

The rearrangement uses TRBV10-3 and TRBJ1-1; 11 bases fit TRBD1. Germline CDR1 is ENHRY and CDR2 is SYGVKD. This CDR3 spans 16 amino acids. V gave up 2 bases and J gave up 5 bases; unmatched junction bases: 7. The CDR3 nucleotides are TGTGCCATCAGTGAGAGAGGTTGGGACAGGGGGACTGAAGCTTTCTTT. Translated, it gives CAISERGWDRGTEAFF.

The rearrangement links TRBV5-1 to TRBJ1-2, with D possibly being TRBD1 (5 bases). The CDR3 has 11 residues. Trimming took off 4 bases at V and 8 bases at J, with 9 bases between the two ends. From germline, CDR1 is SGHRS and CDR2 YFSETQ. Here the CDR3 DNA reads TGCGCCAGCAGCCCCGGGGGAGGCTACACCTTC. It yields the protein CASSPGGGYTF.

V gene TRBV7-6 combines with J gene TRBJ2-5; D unclear. Germline-derived CDR1 and CDR2 are SGHVS and FNYEAQ. The V and J ends lost 7 bases and 5 bases respectively, with 11 bases between them. CDR3 size: 12 residues. This CDR3 reads CASTRDKETQYF. CDR3 in DNA: TGTGCCAGCACGCGAGACAAGGAGACCCAGTACTTC.

The chain couples TRBV9 to TRBJ1-3, with D possibly matching TRBD1 (6 bases). Germline V gene data show CDR1 as SGDLS and CDR2 as YYNGEE. The V and J ends lost 4 bases and 4 bases respectively, with 12 bases between them. The CDR3 extends over 14 amino acids. The CDR3 DNA is TGTGCCAGCAGCAGTGGGGGACAAGGAAACACCATATATTTT. Protein: CASSSGGQGNTIYF.

This chain links TRBV2 with TRBJ1-1; D is possibly TRBD1 (5 bases). V shed 4 bases and J shed 4 bases, with 7 bases lying between them. Germline V gene data show CDR1 as SNHLY and CDR2 as FYNNEI. The CDR3 runs to 12 residues. The DNA of the CDR3 is TGTGCCAGCAGTGCTGACAGCACTGAAGCTTTCTTT. This translates into CASSADSTEAFF.

This clone was found a few times. This chain connects TRBV5-6 to TRBJ1-4; D may be TRBD1 (6 bases). CDR1 is SGHDT, CDR2 YYEEEE, per germline. V lost 4 bases, J lost 6 bases, and 13 bases lay in between. The CDR3 runs to 14 residues. CDR3: CASSPGAGDEKLFF. The CDR3 DNA reads as TGTGCCAGCAGCCCGGGGGCCGGGGATGAAAAACTGTTTTTT.

The chain is built from TRBV27 and TRBJ2-7, with 8 bases fitting TRBD1. V dropped 7 bases and J dropped 4; count of bases not matched to a gene: 12. CDR1 is MNHEY, CDR2 SMNVEV, per germline (reference sequence). The CDR3 consists of 15 residues. CDR3: CASTLRAGGVYEQYF. The CDR3 nucleotides read TGTGCCAGCACCCTACGGGCAGGGGGCGTTTACGAGCAGTACTTC.

This chain links TRBV5-1 with TRBJ2-2; tentatively, D is TRBD1 (6 bases). Germline loops: CDR1 SGHRS, CDR2 YFSETQ. The CDR3 loop spans 15 amino acids. Trimming removed 4 bases at V and 6 bases at J, with 16 bases between. The DNA for the CDR3 is TGCGCCAGCAGCGTAGCAGGGGAAGTCCCCGGGGAGCTGTTTTTT. Its protein product is CASSVAGEVPGELFF.

This sequence joins TRBV28 and TRBJ1-4; 8 nucleotides agree with TRBD1. The germline CDR1 and CDR2 sequences are MDHEN and SYDVKM. With V trimmed by 2 bases and J by 5 bases, 7 bases remained unmatched. The length of the CDR3 is 16 residues. CDR3 nucleotides: TGTGCCAGCAGTTTAGGATGGACAGGGCCAAATGAAAAACTGTTTTTT. Amino acids: CASSLGWTGPNEKLFF. The full variable domain, completed using reference TRBV28 and TRBJ1-4, is DVKVTQSSRYLVKRTGEKVFLECVQDMDHENMFWYRQDPGLGLRLIYFSYDVKMKEKGDIPEGYSVSREKKERFSLILESASTNQTSMYLCASSLGWTGPNEKLFFGSGTQLSVL.

The V call is TRBV5-4, the J call TRBJ1-1; D perhaps matches TRBD1 (6 bases). Trimming pared 5 bases from V and 5 bases from J, leaving 16 bases between. The germline V gene has CDR1 SGHNT and CDR2 YYREEE (reference sequence). The CDR3 contains 14 residues. The CDR3 region has the DNA TGTGCCAGCAGTTCTGGGGGCCAGGGTACTGAAGCTTTCTTT. Translating it yields CASSSGGQGTEAFF.

Note on this clone: Since no conserved phenylalanine or tryptophan closes the CDR3, a read error is the likely cause. The V call is TRBV5-6, the J call TRBJ1-6; D is unresolved. The CDR3 length is 14 residues. Trimming took 2 bases from V and 8 from J, leaving 11 bases between them. Per the germline V gene, CDR1 is SGHDT and CDR2 is YYEEEE. CDR3 protein: CASSLGNRDSPLHL. CDR3 nucleotides: TGTGCCAGCAGCTTAGGCAACAGAGATTCACCCCTCCACCTT.

For this clone: Given the absence of the conserved phenylalanine or tryptophan at the CDR3 end, a read error is likely. This chain joins TRBV5-1 and TRBJ1-6, with TRBD1 matching 9 bases. The CDR3 runs to 19 residues. J lost 1 base, V lost 0 bases, and 8 bases had no gene match. Germline V gives CDR1 SGHRS, CDR2 YFSETQ. The CDR3 sequence is CASSLGGQGKRSYNSPLHL. CDR3 in DNA: TGCGCCAGCAGCTTGGGGGGACAGGGAAAACGGTCCTATAATTCACCCCTCCACCTT.